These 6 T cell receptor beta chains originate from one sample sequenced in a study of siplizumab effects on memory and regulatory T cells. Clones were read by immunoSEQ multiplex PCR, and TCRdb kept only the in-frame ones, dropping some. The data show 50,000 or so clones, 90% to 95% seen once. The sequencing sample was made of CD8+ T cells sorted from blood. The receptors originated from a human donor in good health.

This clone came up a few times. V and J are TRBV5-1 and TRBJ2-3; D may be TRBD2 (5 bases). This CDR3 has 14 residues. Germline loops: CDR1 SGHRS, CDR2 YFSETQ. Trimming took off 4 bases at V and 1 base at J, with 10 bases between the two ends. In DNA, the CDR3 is TGCGCCAGCAGCGAAGACGGGGGCACAGATACGCAGTATTTT. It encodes CASSEDGGTDTQYF.

The CDR3 DNA reads TGTGCCAGCAGTTTGGAGGGGACCGGCTACGAGCAGTACTTC. This gives the protein CASSLEGTGYEQYF. This chain uses TRBV27 with TRBJ2-7, with D possibly matching TRBD2 (6 bases). CDR1 and CDR2 from the germline V gene are MNHEY and SMNVEV (reference sequence). This CDR3 is 14 amino acids long. The V and J ends lost 3 bases and 3 bases respectively, with 12 bases between them.

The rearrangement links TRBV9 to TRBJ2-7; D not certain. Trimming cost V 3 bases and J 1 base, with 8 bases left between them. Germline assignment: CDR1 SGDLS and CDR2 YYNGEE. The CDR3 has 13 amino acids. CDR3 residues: CASSGSGSYEQYF. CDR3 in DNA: TGTGCCAGCAGCGGCTCGGGTTCCTACGAGCAGTACTTC.

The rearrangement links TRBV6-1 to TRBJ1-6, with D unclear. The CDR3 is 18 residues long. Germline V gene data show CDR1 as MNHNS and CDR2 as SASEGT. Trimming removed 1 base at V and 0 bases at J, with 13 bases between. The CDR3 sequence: CASSEGHARSSYNSPLHF. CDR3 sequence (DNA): TGTGCCAGCAGTGAAGGACACGCGAGGAGCTCCTATAATTCACCCCTCCACTTT.

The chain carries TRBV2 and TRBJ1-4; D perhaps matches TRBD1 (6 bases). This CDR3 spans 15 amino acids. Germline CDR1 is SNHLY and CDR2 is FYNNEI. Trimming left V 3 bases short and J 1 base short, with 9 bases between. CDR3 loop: CASSERGGTNEKLFF. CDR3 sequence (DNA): TGTGCCAGCAGTGAGAGAGGGGGAACTAATGAAAAACTGTTTTTT. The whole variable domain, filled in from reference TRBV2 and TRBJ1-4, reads EPEVTQTPSHQVTQMGQEVILRCVPISNHLYFYWYRQILGQKVEFLVSFYNNEISEKSEIFDDQFSVERPDGSNFTLKIRSTKLEDSAMYFCASSERGGTNEKLFFGSGTQLSVL.

The CDR3 loop is CASSSEGHEQFF. CDR3 nucleotide sequence: TGTGCCAGCAGTAGTGAGGGTCATGAGCAGTTCTTC. The V call is TRBV25-1, the J call TRBJ2-1, with a possible D match to TRBD2 (5 bases). V gave up 5 bases and J gave up 8 bases, with 10 bases separating them. The CDR3 length is 12 residues. CDR1 is MGHDK and CDR2 is SYGVNS in the germline V gene.